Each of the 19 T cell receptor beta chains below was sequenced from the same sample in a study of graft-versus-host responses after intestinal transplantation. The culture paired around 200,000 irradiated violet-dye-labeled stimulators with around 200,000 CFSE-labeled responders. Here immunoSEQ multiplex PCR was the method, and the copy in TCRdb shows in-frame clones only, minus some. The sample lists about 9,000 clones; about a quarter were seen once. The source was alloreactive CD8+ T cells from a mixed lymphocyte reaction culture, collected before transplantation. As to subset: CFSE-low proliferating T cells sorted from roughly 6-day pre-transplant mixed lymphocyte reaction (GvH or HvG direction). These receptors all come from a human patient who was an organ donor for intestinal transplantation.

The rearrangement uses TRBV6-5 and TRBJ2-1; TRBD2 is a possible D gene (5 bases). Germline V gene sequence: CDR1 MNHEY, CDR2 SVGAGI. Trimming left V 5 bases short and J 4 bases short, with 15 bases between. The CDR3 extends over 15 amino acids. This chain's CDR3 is CASSQYHGDYNEQFF. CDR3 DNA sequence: TGTGCCAGCAGTCAGTACCACGGGGATTACAATGAGCAGTTCTTC.

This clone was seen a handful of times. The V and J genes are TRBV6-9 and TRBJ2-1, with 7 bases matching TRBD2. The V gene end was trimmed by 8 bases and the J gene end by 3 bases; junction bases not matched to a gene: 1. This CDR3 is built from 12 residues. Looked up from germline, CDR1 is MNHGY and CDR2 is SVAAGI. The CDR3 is CASGGVYNEQFF. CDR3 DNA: TGTGCCAGCGGGGGGGTCTACAATGAGCAGTTCTTC.

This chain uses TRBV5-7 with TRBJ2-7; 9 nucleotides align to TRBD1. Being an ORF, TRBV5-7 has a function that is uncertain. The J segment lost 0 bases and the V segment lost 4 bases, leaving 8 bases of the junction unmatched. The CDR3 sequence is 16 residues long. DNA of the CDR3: TGTGCCAGCAGCCGGGCCGGGACAGGGAGCTCCTACGAGCAGTACTTC. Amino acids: CASSRAGTGSSYEQYF.

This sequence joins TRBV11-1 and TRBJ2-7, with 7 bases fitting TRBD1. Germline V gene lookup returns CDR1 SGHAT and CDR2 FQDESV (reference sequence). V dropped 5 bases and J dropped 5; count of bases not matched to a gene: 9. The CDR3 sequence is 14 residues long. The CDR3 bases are TGTGCCAGCAGCCCTCCTAATACAGGGGACGAGCAGTACTTC. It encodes CASSPPNTGDEQYF.

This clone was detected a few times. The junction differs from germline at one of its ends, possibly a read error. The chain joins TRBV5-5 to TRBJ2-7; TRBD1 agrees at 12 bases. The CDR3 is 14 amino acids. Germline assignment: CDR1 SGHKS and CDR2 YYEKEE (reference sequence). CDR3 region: CASSLGQGAYEQYF. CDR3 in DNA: TGCGCCAGCAGCTTGGGACAGGGGGCGTACGAGCAGTACTTC.

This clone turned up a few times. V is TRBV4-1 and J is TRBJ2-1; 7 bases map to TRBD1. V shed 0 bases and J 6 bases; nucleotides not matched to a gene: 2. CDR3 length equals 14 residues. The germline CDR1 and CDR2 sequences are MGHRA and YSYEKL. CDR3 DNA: TGCGCCAGCAGCCAAGATTACAGGGGCAATGAGCAGTTCTTC. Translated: CASSQDYRGNEQFF.

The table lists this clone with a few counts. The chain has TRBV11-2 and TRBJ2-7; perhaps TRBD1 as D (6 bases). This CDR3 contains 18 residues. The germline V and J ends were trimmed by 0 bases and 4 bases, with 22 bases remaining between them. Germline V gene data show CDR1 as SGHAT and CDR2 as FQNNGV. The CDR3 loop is CASSLDPRTEPYRYEQYF. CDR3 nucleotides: TGTGCCAGCAGCTTAGACCCGAGGACAGAACCATACCGGTACGAGCAGTACTTC.

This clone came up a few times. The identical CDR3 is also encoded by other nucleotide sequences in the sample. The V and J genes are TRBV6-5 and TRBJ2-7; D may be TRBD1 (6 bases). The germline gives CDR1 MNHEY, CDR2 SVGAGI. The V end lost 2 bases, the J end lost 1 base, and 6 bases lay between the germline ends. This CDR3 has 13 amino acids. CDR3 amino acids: CASSYGTSYEQYF. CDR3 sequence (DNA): TGTGCCAGCAGTTACGGGACATCCTACGAGCAGTACTTC.

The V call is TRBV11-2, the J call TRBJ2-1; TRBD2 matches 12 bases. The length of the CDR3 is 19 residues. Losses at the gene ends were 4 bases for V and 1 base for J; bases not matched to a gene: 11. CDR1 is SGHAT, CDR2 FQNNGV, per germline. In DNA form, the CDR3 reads TGTGCCAGCAGCTACCCTGGACTAGCGGGGTCAAGTTCCTACAATGAGCAGTTCTTC. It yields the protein CASSYPGLAGSSSYNEQFF.

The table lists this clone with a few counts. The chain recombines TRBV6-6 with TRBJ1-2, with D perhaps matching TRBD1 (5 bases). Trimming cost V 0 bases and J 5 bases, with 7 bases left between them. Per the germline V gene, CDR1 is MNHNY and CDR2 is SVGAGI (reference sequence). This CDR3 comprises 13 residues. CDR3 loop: CASSYSAGYGYTF. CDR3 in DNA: TGTGCCAGCAGTTACTCGGCAGGGTATGGCTACACCTTC.

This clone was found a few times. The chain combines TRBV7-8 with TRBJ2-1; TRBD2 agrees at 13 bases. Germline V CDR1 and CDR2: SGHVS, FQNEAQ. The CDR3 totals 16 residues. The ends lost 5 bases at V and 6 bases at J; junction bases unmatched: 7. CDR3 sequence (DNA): TGTGCCAGCAGCCCTCGGACTAGCGGGAGTGGCAATGAGCAGTTCTTC. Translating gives CASSPRTSGSGNEQFF. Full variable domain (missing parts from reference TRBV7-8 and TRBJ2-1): GAGVSQSPRYKVAKRGQDVALRCDPISGHVSLFWYQQALGQGPEFLTYFQNEAQLDKSGLPSDRFFAERPEGSVSTLKIQRTQQEDSAVYLCASSPRTSGSGNEQFFGPGTRLTVL.

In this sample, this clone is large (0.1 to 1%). The CDR3 DNA reads TGCGCCAGCAGCCGGGACTACAATGAGCAGTTCTTC. Translating it yields CASSRDYNEQFF. The chain recombines TRBV4-1 with TRBJ2-1; D is uncertain. The CDR3 has 12 residues. Deletions cut 4 bases from V and 3 bases from J, with 4 bases between. Germline CDR1 reads MGHRA; CDR2 reads YSYEKL.

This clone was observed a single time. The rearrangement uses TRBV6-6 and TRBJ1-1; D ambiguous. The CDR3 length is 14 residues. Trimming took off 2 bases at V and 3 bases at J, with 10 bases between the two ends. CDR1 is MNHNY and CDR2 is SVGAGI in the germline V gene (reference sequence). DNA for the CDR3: TGTGCCAGCAGTTACACAGATAGGCACACTGAAGCTTTCTTT. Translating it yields CASSYTDRHTEAFF.

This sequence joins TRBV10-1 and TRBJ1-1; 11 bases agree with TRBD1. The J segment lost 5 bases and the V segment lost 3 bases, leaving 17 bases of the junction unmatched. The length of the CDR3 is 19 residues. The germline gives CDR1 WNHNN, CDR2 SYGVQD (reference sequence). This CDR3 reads CASSESLVTGQGARTEAFF. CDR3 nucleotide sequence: TGCGCCAGCAGTGAAAGCCTTGTGACCGGACAGGGGGCGCGAACTGAAGCTTTCTTT.

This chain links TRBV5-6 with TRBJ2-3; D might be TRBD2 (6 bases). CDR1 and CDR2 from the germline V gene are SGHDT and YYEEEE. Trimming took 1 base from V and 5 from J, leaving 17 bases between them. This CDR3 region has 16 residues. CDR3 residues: CASSLYPGEHGDTQYF. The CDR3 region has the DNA TGTGCCAGCAGCTTGTATCCGGGAGAACATGGAGATACGCAGTATTTT.

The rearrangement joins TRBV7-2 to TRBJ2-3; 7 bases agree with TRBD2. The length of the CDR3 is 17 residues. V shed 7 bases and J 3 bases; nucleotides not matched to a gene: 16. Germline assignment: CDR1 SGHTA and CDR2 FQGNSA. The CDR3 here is CASTNAPAGEKTDTQYF. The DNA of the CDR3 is TGTGCCAGCACCAACGCCCCGGCGGGGGAAAAAACAGATACGCAGTATTTT.

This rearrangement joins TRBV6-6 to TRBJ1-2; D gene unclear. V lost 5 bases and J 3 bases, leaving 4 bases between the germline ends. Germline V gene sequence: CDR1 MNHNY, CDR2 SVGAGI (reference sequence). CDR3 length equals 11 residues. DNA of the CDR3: TGTGCCAGCAGTGAGGACTATGGCTACACCTTC. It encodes CASSEDYGYTF.

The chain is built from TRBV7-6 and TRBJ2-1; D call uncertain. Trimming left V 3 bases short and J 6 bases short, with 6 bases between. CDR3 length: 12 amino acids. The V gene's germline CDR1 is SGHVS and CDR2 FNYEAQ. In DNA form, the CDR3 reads TGTGCCAGCAGCTTGGCGAGCAATGAGCAGTTCTTC. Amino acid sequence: CASSLASNEQFF.

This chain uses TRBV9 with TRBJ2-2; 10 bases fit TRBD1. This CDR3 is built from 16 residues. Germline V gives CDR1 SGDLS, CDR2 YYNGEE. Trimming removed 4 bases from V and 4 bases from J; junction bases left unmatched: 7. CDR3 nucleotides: TGTGCCAGCAGCTTGTTCCGGACAGGGGGCACCGGGGAGCTGTTTTTT. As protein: CASSLFRTGGTGELFF.